The 10 T cell receptor beta chains given below trace back to one sample, sequenced in a study of cytotoxic CD8 clonotypes in ibrutinib-treated CLL. The method was immunoSEQ multiplex PCR; TCRdb's version includes in-frame clones alone and lacks a portion of them. The sample lists about 24,000 clones; approximately 71% were seen once. The sequenced sample was PBMCs, obtained after 12 months of ibrutinib treatment. All receptors derive from a human donor with chronic lymphocytic leukemia.

The V gene is TRBV7-2, the J gene TRBJ2-3; D is undetermined. This CDR3 is 14 amino acids long. Between the trimmed V and J ends, which lost 5 bases and 8 bases, there was a span of 17 bases. The germline gives CDR1 SGHTA, CDR2 FQGNSA. The CDR3 coding sequence is TGTGCCAGCAGCCGCGGAAGGTCCCCCGCTACGCAGTATTTT. Protein sequence: CASSRGRSPATQYF.

The chain uses TRBV18 and TRBJ1-1; perhaps TRBD1 as D (5 bases). The CDR3 consists of 12 residues. Trimming pared 3 bases from V and 4 bases from J, leaving 6 bases between. From germline, CDR1 is KGHSH and CDR2 LQKENI. The CDR3 DNA sequence: TGTGCCAGCTCACCTCAGGGCACTGAAGCTTTCTTT. As protein: CASSPQGTEAFF.

The J gene is TRBJ1-2, the V gene TRBV29-1; 8 nucleotides align to TRBD1. The germline CDR1 and CDR2 sequences are SQVTM and ANQGSEA. The CDR3 has 15 amino acids. V was clipped by 5 bases and J by 2 bases; unmatched bases: 10. CDR3 in DNA: TGCAGCGTTAAACCCGGGACAGGAGCCAACTATGGCTACACCTTC. Protein: CSVKPGTGANYGYTF.

This clone came up a few times. The gene calls are TRBV5-4 and TRBJ2-2; 15 nucleotides agree with TRBD2. CDR1 and CDR2 (germline): SGHNT, YYREEE (reference sequence). The CDR3 runs 16 residues. The junction had 4 bases not matched to a gene; V was cut back by 4 bases and J by 6 bases. The CDR3 nucleotides read TGTGCCAGCAGCCGCGGGACTAGCGGGGGGCCCGGGGAGCTGTTTTTT. Translation: CASSRGTSGGPGELFF.

The genes are TRBV30 and TRBJ1-2, with D unresolved. Germline V gene data show CDR1 as GTSNPN and CDR2 as SVGIG (reference sequence). CDR3 length equals 15 residues. The germline V and J ends were trimmed by 2 bases and 0 bases, with 13 bases remaining between them. The CDR3 is CAWSSTPQANYGYTF. The DNA of the CDR3 is TGTGCCTGGAGTTCTACCCCCCAAGCTAACTATGGCTACACCTTC.

The chain recombines TRBV29-1 with TRBJ2-7; 10 positions match TRBD2. From germline, CDR1 is SQVTM and CDR2 ANQGSEA. J lost 5 bases, V lost 8 bases, and 12 bases had no gene match. The length of the CDR3 is 14 residues. The CDR3, as DNA: TGCAGCTTTATCCAGCGGGGGGGTTCAGACGAGCAGTACTTC. This gives the protein CSFIQRGGSDEQYF.

The V gene is TRBV7-2, the J gene TRBJ1-2; D remains unclear. CDR3 length equals 15 residues. Germline V gene data show CDR1 as SGHTA and CDR2 as FQGNSA. V lost 1 base to trimming and J lost 0 bases, with 9 bases between them. The CDR3 sequence is CASSLGGGSNYGYTF. DNA for the CDR3: TGTGCCAGCAGCTTAGGAGGAGGATCTAACTATGGCTACACCTTC.

This clone has only a few counts. V and J are TRBV19 and TRBJ2-7; unclear D gene. Trimming removed 1 base at V and 0 bases at J, with 7 bases between. Germline values: CDR1 LNHDA, CDR2 SQIVND (reference sequence). The CDR3 contains 14 residues. CDR3 DNA: TGTGCCAGTAGTATAGTGCCTGGCTCCTACGAGCAGTACTTC. It yields the protein CASSIVPGSYEQYF.

This clone was counted many times. The chain uses TRBV27 and TRBJ2-7, with 10 positions matching TRBD1. After removal of 8 bases from V and 2 bases from J, the junction contained 6 bases not matched to a gene. This CDR3 is 14 amino acids long. Looked up from germline, CDR1 is MNHEY and CDR2 is SMNVEV (reference sequence). The CDR3 spells CASGGTGVAYEQYF. For the CDR3, the DNA is TGTGCCAGCGGCGGGACAGGGGTAGCCTACGAGCAGTACTTC.

The CDR3 reads CASSPSRTESIEQFF. CDR3 in DNA: TGTGCCAGCAGCCCGAGTCGGACAGAAAGCATTGAGCAGTTCTTC. The chain couples TRBV7-3 to TRBJ2-1; possibly TRBD1 for D (6 bases). The germline CDR1 and CDR2 sequences are SGHTA and FQGTGA. Trimming took off 5 bases at V and 9 bases at J, with 20 bases between the two ends. CDR3 length equals 15 residues.